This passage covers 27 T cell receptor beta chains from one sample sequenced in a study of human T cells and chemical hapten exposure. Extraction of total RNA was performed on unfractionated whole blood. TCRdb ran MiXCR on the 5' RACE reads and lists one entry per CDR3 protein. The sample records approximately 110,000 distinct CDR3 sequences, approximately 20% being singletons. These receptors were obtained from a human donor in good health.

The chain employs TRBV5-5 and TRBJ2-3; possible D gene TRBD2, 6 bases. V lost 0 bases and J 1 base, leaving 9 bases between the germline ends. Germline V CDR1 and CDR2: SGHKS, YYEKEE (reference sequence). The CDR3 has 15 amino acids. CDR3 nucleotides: TGTGCCAGCAGCTTGGGAGTAGCGGGCACAGATACGCAGTATTTT. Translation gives CASSLGVAGTDTQYF.

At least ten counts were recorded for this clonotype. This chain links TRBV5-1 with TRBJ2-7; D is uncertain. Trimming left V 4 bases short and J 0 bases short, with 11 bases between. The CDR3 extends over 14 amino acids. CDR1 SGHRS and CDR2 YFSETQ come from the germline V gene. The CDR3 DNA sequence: TGCGCCAGCAGCAGCGACGGGCCCTCCTACGAGCAGTACTTC. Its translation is CASSSDGPSYEQYF.

CDR3 bases: TGTGCCAGCAGTGCCGGACATGGGGCTCGAGAGAATTCACCCCTCCACTTT. This codes for CASSAGHGARENSPLHF. V gene TRBV25-1 combines with J gene TRBJ1-6, with a tentative D call TRBD1 (5 bases). Trimming pared 4 bases from V and 7 bases from J, leaving 20 bases between. Germline values: CDR1 MGHDK, CDR2 SYGVNS. The CDR3 runs 17 residues.

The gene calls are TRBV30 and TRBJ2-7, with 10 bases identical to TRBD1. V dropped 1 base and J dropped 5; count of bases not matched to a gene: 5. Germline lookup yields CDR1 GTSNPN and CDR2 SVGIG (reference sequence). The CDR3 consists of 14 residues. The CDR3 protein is CAWSGQGAFNEQYF. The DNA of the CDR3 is TGTGCCTGGAGTGGACAGGGGGCTTTCAACGAGCAGTACTTC. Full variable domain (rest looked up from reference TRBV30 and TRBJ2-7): SQTIHQWPATLVQPVGSPLSLECTVEGTSNPNLYWYRQAAGRGLQLLFYSVGIGQISSEVPQNLSASRPQDRQFILSSKKLLLSDSGFYLCAWSGQGAFNEQYFGPGTRLTVT.

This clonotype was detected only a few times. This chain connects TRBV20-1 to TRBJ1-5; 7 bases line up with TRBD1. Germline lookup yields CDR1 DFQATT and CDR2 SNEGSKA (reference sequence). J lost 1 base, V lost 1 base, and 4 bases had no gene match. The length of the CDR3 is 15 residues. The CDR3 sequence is CSARGYRGSNQPQHF. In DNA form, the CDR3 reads TGCAGTGCTAGAGGGTACAGGGGCAGCAATCAGCCCCAGCATTTT.

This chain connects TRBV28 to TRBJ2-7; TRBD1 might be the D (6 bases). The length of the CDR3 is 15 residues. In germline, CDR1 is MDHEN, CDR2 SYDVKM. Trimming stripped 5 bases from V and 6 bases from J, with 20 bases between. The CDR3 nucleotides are TGTGCCAGCAGTCGTCGGGACAATTTGATCGGCGAGCAGTACTTC. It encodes CASSRRDNLIGEQYF.

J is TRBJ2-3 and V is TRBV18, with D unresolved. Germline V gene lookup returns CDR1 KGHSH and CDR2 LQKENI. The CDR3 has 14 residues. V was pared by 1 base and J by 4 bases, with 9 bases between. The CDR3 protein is CASSPLKRADTQYF. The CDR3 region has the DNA TGTGCCAGCTCACCACTGAAACGGGCAGATACGCAGTATTTT.

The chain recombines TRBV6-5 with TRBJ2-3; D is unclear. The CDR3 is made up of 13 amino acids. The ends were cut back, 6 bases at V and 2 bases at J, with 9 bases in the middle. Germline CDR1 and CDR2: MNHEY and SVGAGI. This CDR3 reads CASRATATDTQYF. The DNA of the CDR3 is TGTGCCAGCAGGGCGACGGCCACAGATACGCAGTATTTT.

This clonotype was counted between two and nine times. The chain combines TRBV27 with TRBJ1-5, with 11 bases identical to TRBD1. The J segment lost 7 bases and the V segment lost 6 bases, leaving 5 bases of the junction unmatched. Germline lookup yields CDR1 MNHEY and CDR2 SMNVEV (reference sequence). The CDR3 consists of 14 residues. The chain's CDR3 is CASRPGQGAQPQHF. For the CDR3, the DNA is TGTGCCAGCAGGCCTGGACAGGGGGCCCAGCCCCAGCATTTT.

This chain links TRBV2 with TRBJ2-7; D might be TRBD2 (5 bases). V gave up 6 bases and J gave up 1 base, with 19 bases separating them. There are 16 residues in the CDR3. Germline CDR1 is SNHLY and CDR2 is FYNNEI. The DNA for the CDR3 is TGTGCCAGCAGGGAACGAACTAGGAGTGGGTCCTACGAGCAGTACTTC. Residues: CASRERTRSGSYEQYF.

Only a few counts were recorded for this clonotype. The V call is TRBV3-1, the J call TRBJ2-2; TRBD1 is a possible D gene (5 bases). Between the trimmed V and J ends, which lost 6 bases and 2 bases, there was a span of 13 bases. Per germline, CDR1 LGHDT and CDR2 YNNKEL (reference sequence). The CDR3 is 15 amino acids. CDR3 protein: CASRQEPINTGELFF. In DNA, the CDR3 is TGTGCCAGCAGACAGGAACCAATAAACACCGGGGAGCTGTTTTTT. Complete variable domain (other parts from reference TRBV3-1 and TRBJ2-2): DTAVSQTPKYLVTQMGNDKSIKCEQNLGHDTMYWYKQDSKKFLKIMFSYNNKELIINETVPNRFSPKSPDKAHLNLHINSLELGDSAVYFCASRQEPINTGELFFGEGSRLTVL.

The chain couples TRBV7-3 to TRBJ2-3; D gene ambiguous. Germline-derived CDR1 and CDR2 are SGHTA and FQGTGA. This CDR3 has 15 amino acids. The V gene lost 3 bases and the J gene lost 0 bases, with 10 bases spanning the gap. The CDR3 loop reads CASSFDPSSTDTQYF. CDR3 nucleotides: TGTGCCAGCAGCTTCGACCCATCTAGCACAGATACGCAGTATTTT. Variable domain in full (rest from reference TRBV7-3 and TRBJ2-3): GAGVSQTPSNKVTEKGKYVELRCDPISGHTALYWYRQSLGQGPEFLIYFQGTGAADDSGLPNDRFFAVRPEGSVSTLKIQRTERGDSAVYLCASSFDPSSTDTQYFGPGTRLTVL.

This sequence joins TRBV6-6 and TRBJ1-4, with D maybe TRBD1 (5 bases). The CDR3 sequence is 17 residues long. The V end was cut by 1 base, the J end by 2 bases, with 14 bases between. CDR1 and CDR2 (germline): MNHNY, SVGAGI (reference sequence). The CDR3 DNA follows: TGTGCCAGCAGTTACTGGGGGTCAGGTTCGACTAATGAAAAACTGTTTTTT. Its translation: CASSYWGSGSTNEKLFF.

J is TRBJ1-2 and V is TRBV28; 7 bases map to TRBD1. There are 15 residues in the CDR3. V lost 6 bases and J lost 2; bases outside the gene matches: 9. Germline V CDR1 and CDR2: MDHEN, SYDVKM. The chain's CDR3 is CASSRDRTGNYGYTF. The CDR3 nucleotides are TGTGCCAGCAGCCGGGATCGGACAGGAAACTATGGCTACACCTTC.

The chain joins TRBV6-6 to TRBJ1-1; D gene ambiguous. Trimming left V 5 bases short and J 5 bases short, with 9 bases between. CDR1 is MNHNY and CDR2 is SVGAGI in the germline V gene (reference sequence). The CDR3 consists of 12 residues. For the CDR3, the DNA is TGTGCCAGCAGTGCACTGGTGACTGAAGCTTTCTTT. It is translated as CASSALVTEAFF.

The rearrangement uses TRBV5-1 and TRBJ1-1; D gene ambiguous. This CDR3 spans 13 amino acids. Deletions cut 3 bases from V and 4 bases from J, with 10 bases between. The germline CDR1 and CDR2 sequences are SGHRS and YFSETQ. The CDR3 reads CASSSSLGTEAFF. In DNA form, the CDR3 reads TGCGCCAGCAGCTCGAGCTTGGGCACTGAAGCTTTCTTT.

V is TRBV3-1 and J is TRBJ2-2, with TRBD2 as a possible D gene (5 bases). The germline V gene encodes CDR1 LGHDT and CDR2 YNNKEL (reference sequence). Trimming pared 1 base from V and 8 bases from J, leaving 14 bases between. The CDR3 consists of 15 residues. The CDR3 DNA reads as TGTGCCAGCAGCCAAGTGCTAGCTTCGTCAGGGGAGCTGTTTTTT. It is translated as CASSQVLASSGELFF.

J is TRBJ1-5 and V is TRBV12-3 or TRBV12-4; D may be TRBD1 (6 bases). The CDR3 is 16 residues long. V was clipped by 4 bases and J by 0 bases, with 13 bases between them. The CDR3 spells CASSSARGYSNQPQHF. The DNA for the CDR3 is TGTGCCAGCAGTTCGGCCAGGGGATATAGCAATCAGCCCCAGCATTTT.

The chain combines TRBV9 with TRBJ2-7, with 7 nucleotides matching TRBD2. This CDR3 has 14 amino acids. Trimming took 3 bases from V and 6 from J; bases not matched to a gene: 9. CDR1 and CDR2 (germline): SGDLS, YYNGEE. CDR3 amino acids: CASSGPAREGEQYF. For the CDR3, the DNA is TGTGCCAGCAGCGGCCCCGCTAGGGAGGGCGAGCAGTACTTC.

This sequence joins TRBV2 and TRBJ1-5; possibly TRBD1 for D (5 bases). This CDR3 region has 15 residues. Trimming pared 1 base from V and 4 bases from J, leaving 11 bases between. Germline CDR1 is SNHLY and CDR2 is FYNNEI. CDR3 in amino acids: CASSEGAGYNQPQHF. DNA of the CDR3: TGTGCCAGCAGTGAAGGGGCAGGGTATAATCAGCCCCAGCATTTT.

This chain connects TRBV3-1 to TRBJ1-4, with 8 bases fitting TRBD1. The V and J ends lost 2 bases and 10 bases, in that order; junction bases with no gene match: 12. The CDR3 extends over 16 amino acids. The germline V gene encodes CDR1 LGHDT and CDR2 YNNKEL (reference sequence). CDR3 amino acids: CASSQRGTGGGGKLFF. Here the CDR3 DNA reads TGTGCCAGCAGCCAAAGGGGGACAGGCGGCGGTGGAAAACTGTTTTTT.

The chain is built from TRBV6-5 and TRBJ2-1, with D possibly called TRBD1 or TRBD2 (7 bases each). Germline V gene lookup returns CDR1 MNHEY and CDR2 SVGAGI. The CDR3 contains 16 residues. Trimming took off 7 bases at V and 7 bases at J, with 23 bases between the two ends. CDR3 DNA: TGTGCCAGCACCCCGGGTGTGGGCCAGGGGGGGAATGAGCAGTTCTTC. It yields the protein CASTPGVGQGGNEQFF.

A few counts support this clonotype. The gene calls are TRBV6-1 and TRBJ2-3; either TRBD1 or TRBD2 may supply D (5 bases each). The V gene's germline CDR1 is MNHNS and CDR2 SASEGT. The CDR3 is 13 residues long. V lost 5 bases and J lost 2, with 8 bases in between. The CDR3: CASSWDDTDTQYF. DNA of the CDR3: TGTGCCAGCAGTTGGGACGACACAGATACGCAGTATTTT.

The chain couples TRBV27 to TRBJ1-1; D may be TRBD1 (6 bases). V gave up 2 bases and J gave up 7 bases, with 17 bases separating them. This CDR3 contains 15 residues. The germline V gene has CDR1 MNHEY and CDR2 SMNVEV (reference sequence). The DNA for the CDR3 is TGTGCCAGCAGTTTAAGCCGGGTGAGGGGGGTTGAAGCTTTCTTT. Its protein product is CASSLSRVRGVEAFF.

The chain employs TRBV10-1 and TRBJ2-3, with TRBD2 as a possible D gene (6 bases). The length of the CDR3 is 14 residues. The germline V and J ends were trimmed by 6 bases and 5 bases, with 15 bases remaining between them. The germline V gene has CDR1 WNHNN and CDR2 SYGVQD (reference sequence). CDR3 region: CASSLGLPGDTQYF. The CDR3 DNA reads TGCGCCAGCAGCCTGGGACTCCCAGGAGATACGCAGTATTTT.

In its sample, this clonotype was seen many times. The CDR3 is CASSPPGLAAPETQYF. The CDR3 nucleotides are TGTGCCAGCTCACCACCGGGACTAGCGGCCCCAGAGACCCAGTACTTC. This chain links TRBV18 with TRBJ2-5, with 11 nucleotides matching TRBD2. In germline, CDR1 is KGHSH, CDR2 LQKENI. The J segment lost 4 bases and the V segment lost 0 bases, leaving 4 bases of the junction unmatched. The CDR3 spans 16 residues.

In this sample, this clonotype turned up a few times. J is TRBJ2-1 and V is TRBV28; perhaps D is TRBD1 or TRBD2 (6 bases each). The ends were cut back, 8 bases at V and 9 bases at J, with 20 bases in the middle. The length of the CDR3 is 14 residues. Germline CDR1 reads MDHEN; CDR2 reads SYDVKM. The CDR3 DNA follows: TGTGCCAGCGCGGGGACACGCGGGTGGGGTGAGCAGTTCTTC. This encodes CASAGTRGWGEQFF.